Below are 17 T cell receptor beta chains sequenced from a single sample in a study of cytomegalovirus exposure and HLA in healthy donors. PCR used 60 Vbeta primers and 13 Jbeta primers. Sequencing was performed with immunoSEQ multiplex PCR; in TCRdb, only in-frame clones are kept and a portion is missing. The sample shows over 150,000 clones, roughly 80% of them seen only once. The specimen sequenced was PBMCs. These receptors were taken from a woman younger than 30 in good health and CMV-seronegative.

The chain links TRBV19 to TRBJ1-5; the match to TRBD1 covers 8 bases. This CDR3 contains 15 residues. Trimming at V came to 6 bases and at J to 7 bases, leaving 11 bases not matched to a gene. Germline CDR1 is LNHDA and CDR2 is SQIVND (reference sequence). The CDR3 nucleotides are TGTGCCAGTAGCCGCCCGGACAGGGAGGGGCAGCCCCAGCATTTT. Its protein is CASSRPDREGQPQHF.

The chain has TRBV6-1 and TRBJ2-7; tentatively, D is TRBD1 (5 bases). CDR3 size: 17 residues. V was trimmed by 2 bases and J by 3 bases, leaving 20 bases between them. Germline V gives CDR1 MNHNS, CDR2 SASEGT. CDR3: CASSEQLRTDSLYEQYF. CDR3 DNA: TGTGCCAGCAGTGAACAACTCCGAACCGACAGCCTCTACGAGCAGTACTTC.

The chain uses TRBV6-5 and TRBJ1-1; D is ambiguous. The length of the CDR3 is 16 residues. Germline V gives CDR1 MNHEY, CDR2 SVGAGI. Between the trimmed V and J ends, which lost 0 bases and 1 base, there was a span of 12 bases. CDR3 coding DNA: TGTGCCAGCAGTTACTCGGAGGGTGGTGGGAACACTGAAGCTTTCTTT. Protein sequence: CASSYSEGGGNTEAFF.

The chain links TRBV6-1 to TRBJ2-1; 7 bases agree with TRBD1. CDR3 length equals 14 residues. The germline V gene has CDR1 MNHNS and CDR2 SASEGT. Trimming at V came to 6 bases and at J to 7 bases, leaving 9 bases not matched to a gene. The CDR3 DNA reads as TGTGCCAGCAGGTGGCAGGGGGATATGAATGAGCAGTTCTTC. Translated: CASRWQGDMNEQFF.

The chain uses TRBV20-1 and TRBJ1-2; no definite D call. CDR3 length equals 11 residues. Germline V gene lookup returns CDR1 DFQATT and CDR2 SNEGSKA (reference sequence). With 6 bases removed from V and 2 bases from J, the gap between germline ends came to 7 bases. The CDR3 DNA reads TGCAGTGCGTATGCGAACTATGGCTACACCTTC. Encoded protein: CSAYANYGYTF.

V is TRBV6-4 and J is TRBJ2-1, with 8 nucleotides matching TRBD2. Unmatched junction bases numbered 4, after V lost 2 bases and J lost 4 bases. Germline CDR1 MRHNA, CDR2 SNTAGT. The CDR3 is 15 residues long. The CDR3 is CASSDGRGEYNEQFF. CDR3 nucleotide sequence: TGTGCCAGCAGTGACGGGCGGGGGGAATACAATGAGCAGTTCTTC.

The chain employs TRBV28 and TRBJ1-5; D unclear. Germline assignment: CDR1 MDHEN and CDR2 SYDVKM. V was clipped by 0 bases and J by 0 bases, with 12 bases between them. The length of the CDR3 is 17 residues. The CDR3 here is CASSLWAGVNSNQPQHF. In nucleotides, the CDR3 is TGTGCCAGCAGTTTATGGGCCGGGGTTAATAGCAATCAGCCCCAGCATTTT.

The chain carries TRBV13 and TRBJ2-7; 8 bases match TRBD1. From germline, CDR1 is PRHDT and CDR2 FYEKMQ (reference sequence). The CDR3 has 13 amino acids. V shed 5 bases and J 6 bases; nucleotides not matched to a gene: 6. The CDR3 DNA sequence: TGTGCCAGCAGCGCCTTCAGGGGGCTCGAGCAGTACTTC. It yields the protein CASSAFRGLEQYF.

V is TRBV19 and J is TRBJ1-6; the D is unclear. The V gene lost 7 bases and the J gene lost 11 bases, with 15 bases spanning the gap. The CDR3 has 13 amino acids. Per germline, CDR1 LNHDA and CDR2 SQIVND (reference sequence). For the CDR3, the DNA is TGTGCCAGTACCCCGGGTTCGTCGGCACCCCTCCACTTT. This codes for CASTPGSSAPLHF.

CDR3 DNA: TGTGCCAGCAGCCTTCAGACAGTTAATGAAAAACTGTTTTTT. It codes for CASSLQTVNEKLFF. The gene calls are TRBV2 and TRBJ1-4, with a weak D call TRBD1 (5 bases). The germline gives CDR1 SNHLY, CDR2 FYNNEI. The germline V and J ends were trimmed by 6 bases and 4 bases, with 12 bases remaining between them. The length of the CDR3 is 14 residues.

The rearrangement links TRBV20-1 to TRBJ1-3, with D uncertain. V was pared by 6 bases and J by 8 bases, with 11 bases between. Germline lookup yields CDR1 DFQATT and CDR2 SNEGSKA (reference sequence). The CDR3 totals 11 residues. The chain's CDR3 is CSAFFRDTIYF. The CDR3 DNA sequence: TGCAGTGCGTTTTTTCGAGACACCATATATTTT.

This chain connects TRBV30 to TRBJ2-5; maybe TRBD2 (6 bases). The CDR3 is made up of 16 amino acids. The germline V and J ends were trimmed by 2 bases and 4 bases, with 20 bases remaining between them. Germline V gene lookup returns CDR1 GTSNPN and CDR2 SVGIG (reference sequence). Here the CDR3 reads CAWSSATFNGGETQYF. CDR3 bases: TGTGCCTGGAGTAGCGCCACCTTCAACGGGGGAGAGACCCAGTACTTC.

The V and J genes are TRBV5-8 and TRBJ2-1; 8 positions agree with TRBD1. CDR1 is SGHTS and CDR2 is YDEGEE in the germline V gene. The CDR3 loop spans 16 amino acids. V was clipped by 4 bases and J by 3 bases; unmatched bases: 9. This chain's CDR3 is CASSQEDGQGYNEQFF. As DNA, the CDR3 is TGTGCCAGCAGCCAAGAGGACGGACAGGGCTACAATGAGCAGTTCTTC. The variable domain in full, with the rest retrieved from reference TRBV5-8 and TRBJ2-1, is EAGVTQSPTHLIKTRGQQATLRCSPISGHTSVYWYQQALGLGLQFLLWYDEGEERNRGNFPPRFSGRQFPNYSSELNVNALELEDSALYLCASSQEDGQGYNEQFFGPGTRLTVL.

This clone was detected once. This chain connects TRBV2 to TRBJ1-4; 12 positions match TRBD1. J was trimmed by 7 bases and V by 7 bases; bases with no gene match: 10. The CDR3 extends over 16 amino acids. The germline V gene has CDR1 SNHLY and CDR2 FYNNEI. CDR3 amino acids: CASTPGTGGAGEKLFF. The CDR3 coding sequence is TGTGCCAGCACCCCCGGGACAGGGGGCGCCGGTGAAAAACTGTTTTTT. The whole variable domain, remainder taken from reference TRBV2 and TRBJ1-4, is EPEVTQTPSHQVTQMGQEVILRCVPISNHLYFYWYRQILGQKVEFLVSFYNNEISEKSEIFDDQFSVERPDGSNFTLKIRSTKLEDSAMYFCASTPGTGGAGEKLFFGSGTQLSVL.

This chain uses TRBV6-6 with TRBJ2-5, with D possibly matching TRBD1 (5 bases). Matching the DNA end better, TRBJ2-7 makes the J call doubtful. Germline CDR1 reads MNHNY; CDR2 reads SVGAGI (reference sequence). The CDR3 runs to 13 residues. The DNA for the CDR3 is TGTGCCAGCAGTTACGACAGTGCCTACGAGCAGTACTTC. Translation gives CASSYDSAYEQYF.

The CDR3 spells CASSTGGVTEAFF. The CDR3 DNA reads as TGTGCCAGTAGTACAGGGGGTGTGACTGAAGCTTTCTTT. This rearrangement joins TRBV19 to TRBJ1-1; 7 positions agree with TRBD1. Germline trimming cut 4 bases from V and 5 bases from J; bases unmatched to any gene: 4. Germline CDR1 is LNHDA and CDR2 is SQIVND (reference sequence). This CDR3 has 13 residues.

Comment on this clone: A junction boundary mismatches the germline segment, possibly from a read error. The chain is built from TRBV4-2 and TRBJ2-2; 13 nucleotides align to TRBD2. CDR1 and CDR2 (germline): LGHNA, YNFKEQ. The CDR3 is 17 amino acids. CDR3 nucleotides: TGTGCCAGCAGCCAGAACCCGGGACTAGCGGGACCCGGGGAGCTGTGTTTT. It is translated as CASSQNPGLAGPGELCF.